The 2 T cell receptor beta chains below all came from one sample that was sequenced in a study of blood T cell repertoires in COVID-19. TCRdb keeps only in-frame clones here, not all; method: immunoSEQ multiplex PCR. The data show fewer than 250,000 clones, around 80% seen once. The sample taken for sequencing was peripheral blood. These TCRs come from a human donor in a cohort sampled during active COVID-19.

The CDR3 spells CASSIGLQGSTEAFF. The DNA of the CDR3 is TGTGCCAGTAGTATAGGGTTGCAGGGCTCCACTGAAGCTTTCTTT. This chain uses TRBV19 with TRBJ1-1; D is possibly TRBD1 (5 bases). In germline, CDR1 is LNHDA, CDR2 SQIVND (reference sequence). This CDR3 is built from 15 residues. V lost 1 base, J lost 4 bases, and 13 bases lay in between.

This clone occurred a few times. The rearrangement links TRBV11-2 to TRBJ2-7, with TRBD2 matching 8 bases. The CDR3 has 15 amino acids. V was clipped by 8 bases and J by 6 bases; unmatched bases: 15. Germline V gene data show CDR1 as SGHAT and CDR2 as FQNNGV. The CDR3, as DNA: TGTGCCAGCTCCCGTTCCGGGACTAGTAAGGGCGAGCAGTACTTC. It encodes CASSRSGTSKGEQYF.